The next 30 T cell receptor beta chains were all read from a single sample in a study of blood T cell repertoires in COVID-19. Libraries were prepared by immunoSEQ multiplex PCR; TCRdb keeps only in-frame clonotypes and omits some of them. The sample includes about 220,000 clones, roughly 90% seen only once; the top ten take 3% to 4.5%. The sequenced sample consisted of PBMCs or T cells enriched from blood (not recorded which). The receptor source for this set is a woman between 40 and 50 years old with acute COVID-19.

The chain carries TRBV20-1 and TRBJ1-2; the match to TRBD1 covers 10 bases. Germline V lookup: CDR1 DFQATT, CDR2 SNEGSKA (reference sequence). With V trimmed by 3 bases and J by 5 bases, 3 bases remained unmatched. This CDR3 has 13 residues. Here the CDR3 reads CSASGGQGYGYTF. The DNA of the CDR3 is TGCAGTGCTAGTGGGGGACAGGGGTATGGCTACACCTTC.

The chain recombines TRBV7-6 with TRBJ1-2; 10 nucleotides match TRBD1. Looked up from germline, CDR1 is SGHVS and CDR2 is FNYEAQ. V trimming: 5 bases; J trimming: 8 bases; junction bases outside the gene matches: 17. The CDR3 totals 17 residues. CDR3 DNA: TGTGCCAGCAGCGGCAGGGAGAGACCGGGACAGGGGATCGGCTACACCTTC. It translates to CASSGRERPGQGIGYTF.

This sequence joins TRBV19 and TRBJ1-1; D unclear. The CDR3 sequence is 14 residues long. CDR1 is LNHDA and CDR2 is SQIVND in the germline V gene (reference sequence). Trimming shortened V by 4 bases and J by 3 bases, and 12 bases separated the two germline ends. CDR3 nucleotide sequence: TGTGCCAGTAGTAGCCAGACGGGTTACACTGAAGCTTTCTTT. Amino acids: CASSSQTGYTEAFF.

The chain has TRBV4-1 and TRBJ1-2; D ambiguous. Germline lookup yields CDR1 MGHRA and CDR2 YSYEKL. The CDR3 runs 13 residues. Trimming stripped 0 bases from V and 8 bases from J, with 10 bases between. In DNA, the CDR3 is TGCGCCAGCAGCCAAGAGAATCGGCGGGGCTACACCTTC. Its translation: CASSQENRRGYTF.

This chain connects TRBV18 to TRBJ2-7; perhaps TRBD1 as D (6 bases). V was cut by 6 bases and J by 1 base, with 13 bases left in between. CDR3 length: 14 residues. Looked up from germline, CDR1 is KGHSH and CDR2 is LQKENI. CDR3 nucleotides: TGTGCCAGCTCCCCGGACAGTGTTTCCTACGAGCAGTACTTC. Translated, it gives CASSPDSVSYEQYF. Drawing the rest from reference TRBV18 and TRBJ2-7, the complete variable domain is NAGVMQNPRHLVRRRGQEARLRCSPMKGHSHVYWYRQLPEEGLKFMVYLQKENIIDESGMPKERFSAEFPKEGPSILRIQQVVRGDSAAYFCASSPDSVSYEQYFGPGTRLTVT.

The V and J genes are TRBV27 and TRBJ2-7; weak D call: TRBD2 (5 bases). V lost 7 bases and J lost 4, with 17 bases in between. The CDR3 spans 14 residues. The V gene's germline CDR1 is MNHEY and CDR2 SMNVEV (reference sequence). CDR3 coding DNA: TGTGCCAGCAAGTTATCGCGGGCAGTTTACGAGCAGTACTTC. Protein sequence: CASKLSRAVYEQYF.

V usage is TRBV9 and J usage is TRBJ1-5; D remains ambiguous. Trimming removed 4 bases at V and 2 bases at J, with 10 bases between. CDR3 length equals 14 residues. Germline V gives CDR1 SGDLS, CDR2 YYNGEE. The CDR3 DNA sequence: TGTGCCAGCAGCCCCAATACGGGCAATCAGCCCCAGCATTTT. Its translation is CASSPNTGNQPQHF.

The rearrangement links TRBV19 to TRBJ1-6; perhaps TRBD1 as D (5 bases). The CDR3 contains 15 residues. CDR1 and CDR2 (germline): LNHDA, SQIVND (reference sequence). V was trimmed by 3 bases and J by 8 bases, leaving 14 bases between them. The DNA for the CDR3 is TGTGCCAGTAGTATCCGACAGACCCCCGATTCACCCCTCCACTTT. Encoded protein: CASSIRQTPDSPLHF.

V is TRBV6-5 and J is TRBJ2-3; 8 bases match TRBD1. The CDR3 sequence is 14 residues long. Germline V CDR1 and CDR2: MNHEY, SVGAGI. V was clipped by 11 bases and J by 5 bases; unmatched bases: 12. The DNA for the CDR3 is TGTGCCCTATCTCAGGGGGCGGGTTTAGATACGCAGTATTTT. Encoded protein: CALSQGAGLDTQYF.

J is TRBJ2-1 and V is TRBV7-2, with 8 bases that match TRBD2. The CDR3 consists of 12 residues. Germline V gene sequence: CDR1 SGHTA, CDR2 FQGNSA. J lost 11 bases, V lost 4 bases, and 4 bases had no gene match. CDR3 amino acids: CASSSAGGKQFF. The CDR3 coding sequence is TGTGCCAGCAGCTCGGCGGGGGGTAAGCAGTTCTTC.

Of note for this clone: One end of the junction does not line up with germline, which may come from a read error. The chain combines TRBV6-5 with TRBJ1-1, with a possible D match to TRBD1 (6 bases). This CDR3 contains 13 residues. Germline CDR1 and CDR2: MNHEY and SVGAGI. The CDR3 DNA reads TGTGCCACCGATCAGGGGTGGTCGCCTGAGGCTTTCTTT. Encoded protein: CATDQGWSPEAFF.

This clone was observed once. The chain uses TRBV4-2 and TRBJ2-1; maybe TRBD1 (6 bases). The CDR3 is 15 amino acids. The ends were cut back, 0 bases at V and 8 bases at J, with 14 bases in the middle. Germline V gene lookup returns CDR1 LGHNA and CDR2 YNFKEQ. The chain's CDR3 is CASSQEGQGQDEQFF. CDR3 nucleotides: TGTGCCAGCAGCCAAGAGGGTCAGGGGCAGGATGAGCAGTTCTTC.

The chain links TRBV7-9 to TRBJ1-1; D may be TRBD1 (5 bases). Trimming removed 5 bases at V and 4 bases at J, with 11 bases between. In germline, CDR1 is SEHNR, CDR2 FQNEAQ (reference sequence). CDR3 length: 13 amino acids. CDR3 sequence reads: CASSPPGGTEAFF. The CDR3 bases are TGTGCCAGCAGCCCCCCGGGGGGCACTGAAGCTTTCTTT. The variable domain in full, completed from reference TRBV7-9 and TRBJ1-1, reads DTGVSQNPRHKITKRGQNVTFRCDPISEHNRLYWYRQTLGQGPEFLTYFQNEAQLEKSRLLSDRFSAERPKGSFSTLEIQRTEQGDSAMYLCASSPPGGTEAFFGQGTRLTVV.

This clone has a handful of counts. The rearrangement joins TRBV7-8 to TRBJ1-4; D is ambiguous. Between the trimmed V and J ends, which lost 1 base and 7 bases, there was a span of 13 bases. Germline assignment: CDR1 SGHVS and CDR2 FQNEAQ. The CDR3 runs to 15 residues. The CDR3 sequence is CASSLGLASGEKLFF. The CDR3 DNA sequence: TGTGCCAGCAGCTTAGGGTTAGCTAGCGGTGAAAAACTGTTTTTT.

This chain uses TRBV6-5 with TRBJ1-5; D perhaps matches TRBD1 (5 bases). The germline V and J ends were trimmed by 7 bases and 3 bases, with 10 bases remaining between them. The CDR3 runs to 13 residues. Germline-derived CDR1 and CDR2 are MNHEY and SVGAGI. The CDR3 DNA is TGTGCCAGCACCAGGGTGAACAATCAGCCCCAGCATTTT. This sequence encodes CASTRVNNQPQHF.

Points on this clone: The junction does not match germline at one end; this may be a read error. The rearrangement uses TRBV6-2 or TRBV6-3 and TRBJ2-7; 8 nucleotides match TRBD1. Germline loops: CDR1 MNHEY, CDR2 SVGEGT. This CDR3 has 14 residues. The CDR3 sequence is CASSSPGQEDSLGF. DNA of the CDR3: TGTGCCAGCAGTTCCCCGGGACAGGAAGACTCCTTGGGCTTC.

The V gene is TRBV5-6, the J gene TRBJ1-4; D ambiguous. The CDR3 has 14 residues. CDR1 is SGHDT and CDR2 is YYEEEE in the germline V gene. V was shortened by 3 bases and J by 6 bases, with 12 bases between the two germline ends. CDR3 loop: CASSSQQSYEKLFF. The CDR3 nucleotides are TGTGCCAGCAGCTCACAGCAATCCTATGAAAAACTGTTTTTT.

J is TRBJ1-6 and V is TRBV2, with D perhaps matching TRBD1 (6 bases). The CDR3 loop spans 13 amino acids. The germline V gene encodes CDR1 SNHLY and CDR2 FYNNEI. The V end lost 9 bases, the J end lost 10 bases, and 16 bases lay between the germline ends. CDR3: CARRQEMGSPLHF. DNA of the CDR3: TGTGCCAGGAGACAGGAGATGGGCTCACCCCTCCACTTT.

The chain recombines TRBV19 with TRBJ2-2; no clear D gene. The germline CDR1 and CDR2 sequences are LNHDA and SQIVND (reference sequence). The V gene lost 3 bases and the J gene lost 1 base, with 9 bases spanning the gap. The CDR3 has 15 residues. CDR3 sequence: CASSIRRENTGELFF. The CDR3 nucleotides read TGTGCCAGTAGTATCCGTAGAGAGAACACCGGGGAGCTGTTTTTT.

The V and J genes are TRBV5-1 and TRBJ1-1; the D is unclear. Trimming took off 0 bases at V and 0 bases at J, with 6 bases between the two ends. The CDR3 consists of 14 residues. CDR1 is SGHRS and CDR2 is YFSETQ in the germline V gene. CDR3 bases: TGCGCCAGCAGCTTGGTACAGATGAACACTGAAGCTTTCTTT. It encodes CASSLVQMNTEAFF.

V is TRBV6-5 and J is TRBJ1-6; 7 nucleotides match TRBD1. The CDR3 has 16 residues. V dropped 4 bases and J dropped 1; count of bases not matched to a gene: 4. Germline loops: CDR1 MNHEY, CDR2 SVGAGI. The CDR3: CASSSGDSSYNSPLHF. The CDR3 nucleotides read TGTGCCAGCAGTTCGGGGGACAGTTCCTATAATTCACCCCTCCACTTT.

This chain uses TRBV18 with TRBJ2-5, with 8 nucleotides matching TRBD2. The trim removed 3 bases at V and 5 bases at J, leaving 8 bases unmatched. Germline assignment: CDR1 KGHSH and CDR2 LQKENI. The CDR3 has 15 residues. The DNA for the CDR3 is TGTGCCAGCTCACCCCAGCGGGGGACGGGGGAGACCCAGTACTTC. It encodes CASSPQRGTGETQYF.

This clone turned up a few times. The rearrangement links TRBV2 to TRBJ2-2, with a weak D call TRBD1 (5 bases). Per germline, CDR1 SNHLY and CDR2 FYNNEI. V was trimmed by 4 bases and J by 0 bases, leaving 6 bases between them. This CDR3 has 14 amino acids. The CDR3 DNA sequence: TGTGCCAGCAGTGGGGGCACGAACACCGGGGAGCTGTTTTTT. This sequence encodes CASSGGTNTGELFF. Full variable domain (remainder filled in from reference TRBV2 and TRBJ2-2): EPEVTQTPSHQVTQMGQEVILRCVPISNHLYFYWYRQILGQKVEFLVSFYNNEISEKSEIFDDQFSVERPDGSNFTLKIRSTKLEDSAMYFCASSGGTNTGELFFGEGSRLTVL.

J is TRBJ1-2 and V is TRBV28, with D unresolved. Germline CDR1 and CDR2: MDHEN and SYDVKM. V was pared by 3 bases and J by 1 base, with 9 bases between. CDR3 length: 14 amino acids. The CDR3 reads CASSFVSSNYGYTF. CDR3 bases: TGTGCCAGCAGTTTCGTTTCGAGTAACTATGGCTACACCTTC.

V is TRBV2 and J is TRBJ1-1; a weak D match, TRBD1 (6 bases). The V and J ends lost 0 bases and 4 bases respectively, with 15 bases between them. The CDR3 loop spans 16 amino acids. The germline CDR1 and CDR2 sequences are SNHLY and FYNNEI. The CDR3 protein is CASSEALRGAFTEAFF. The DNA for the CDR3 is TGTGCCAGCAGTGAAGCGCTTCGGGGGGCTTTCACTGAAGCTTTCTTT. Looking up the rest from reference TRBV2 and TRBJ1-1 gives the full variable domain: EPEVTQTPSHQVTQMGQEVILRCVPISNHLYFYWYRQILGQKVEFLVSFYNNEISEKSEIFDDQFSVERPDGSNFTLKIRSTKLEDSAMYFCASSEALRGAFTEAFFGQGTRLTVV.

V and J are TRBV2 and TRBJ1-5; possible D gene TRBD1, 5 bases. V lost 6 bases and J lost 3, with 6 bases in between. Germline CDR1 SNHLY, CDR2 FYNNEI. The CDR3 has 12 residues. The CDR3 nucleotides are TGTGCCAGCAGGACAGACAATCAGCCCCAGCATTTT. As protein: CASRTDNQPQHF.

This chain links TRBV19 with TRBJ2-1; 14 bases fit TRBD2. This CDR3 is 18 amino acids long. CDR1 is LNHDA and CDR2 is SQIVND in the germline V gene (reference sequence). V was clipped by 4 bases and J by 9 bases; unmatched bases: 14. For the CDR3, the DNA is TGTGCCAGTAGTAGCGGACTAGCGGGGGGCAGTGACTCCAGTGAGCAGTTCTTC. It translates to CASSSGLAGGSDSSEQFF.

This rearrangement joins TRBV11-2 to TRBJ2-3, with D perhaps matching TRBD1 (6 bases). CDR1 and CDR2 from the germline V gene are SGHAT and FQNNGV. CDR3 size: 17 residues. V was trimmed by 0 bases and J by 2 bases, leaving 15 bases between them. The chain's CDR3 is CASSLDFEDSNTDTQYF. The CDR3 DNA reads TGTGCCAGCAGCTTAGACTTTGAGGACAGCAACACAGATACGCAGTATTTT.

The chain employs TRBV11-3 and TRBJ2-2, with 8 bases fitting TRBD1. The germline gives CDR1 SGHNT, CDR2 YENEEA. The CDR3 sequence is 17 residues long. V trimming: 0 bases; J trimming: 1 base; junction bases outside the gene matches: 4. Written as DNA, the CDR3 is TGTGCCAGCAGCTTAGACCTGGGGACAGGGAACACCGGGGAGCTGTTTTTT. Its protein product is CASSLDLGTGNTGELFF.

This clone was recorded a few times. The chain combines TRBV5-1 with TRBJ2-1; 13 bases are shared with TRBD2. This CDR3 contains 17 residues. Germline V gene lookup returns CDR1 SGHRS and CDR2 YFSETQ. After removal of 3 bases from V and 4 bases from J, the junction contained 7 bases not matched to a gene. The CDR3 sequence is CASSSPPLAGGYNEQFF. The CDR3 bases are TGCGCCAGCAGCTCCCCGCCACTAGCGGGGGGGTACAATGAGCAGTTCTTC.